The 2 T cell receptor beta chains below come from one sample, sequenced in a study of human T cells and chemical hapten exposure. Time point specified: patch test 1, 2 weeks after DPC sensitization. Treatment denoted: therapeutic diphenylcyclopropenone sensitization with weekly scalp DPC. MiXCR, run by TCRdb on the RACE reads, gives a single entry per CDR3 protein. The sample includes 300,000 to 350,000 distinct CDR3 sequences, roughly 6.9% of them seen just once. The material sequenced was whole blood, taken in connection with sensitization to the hapten diphenylcyclopropenone (DPC). The receptors originated from a woman aged 18 to 35 with alopecia areata. Some clones in this sample may be carry-over from other donors' samples.

This clonotype was observed a few times. V usage is TRBV10-3 and J usage is TRBJ1-3; D is uncertain. Trimming removed 6 bases from V and 0 bases from J, with 12 bases in between. This CDR3 region has 15 residues. CDR1 and CDR2 (germline): ENHRY, SYGVKD. The CDR3, as DNA: TGTGCCATCAGGGCAATTAGCCCCTCTGGAAACACCATATATTTT. Its protein is CAIRAISPSGNTIYF.

This clonotype was detected ten times or more. The chain joins TRBV6-2 or TRBV6-3 to TRBJ2-3; no clear D gene. There are 12 residues in the CDR3. Trimming left V 6 bases short and J 9 bases short, with 13 bases between. Germline-derived CDR1 and CDR2 are MNHEY and SVGEGT. The CDR3 DNA reads as TGTGCCAGCAGCTCCGAGCAGGTGACGCAGTATTTT. Amino acid sequence: CASSSEQVTQYF.